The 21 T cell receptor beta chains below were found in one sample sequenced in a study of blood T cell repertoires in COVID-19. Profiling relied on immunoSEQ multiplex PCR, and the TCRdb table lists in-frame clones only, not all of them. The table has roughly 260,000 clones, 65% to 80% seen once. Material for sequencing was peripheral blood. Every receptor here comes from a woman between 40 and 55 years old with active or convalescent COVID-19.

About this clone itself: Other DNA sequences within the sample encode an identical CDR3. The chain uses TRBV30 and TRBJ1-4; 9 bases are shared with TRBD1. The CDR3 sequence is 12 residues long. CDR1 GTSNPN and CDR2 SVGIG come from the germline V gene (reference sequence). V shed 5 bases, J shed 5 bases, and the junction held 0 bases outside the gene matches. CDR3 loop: CAWGQGNEKLFF. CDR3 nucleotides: TGTGCCTGGGGACAGGGGAATGAAAAACTGTTTTTT.

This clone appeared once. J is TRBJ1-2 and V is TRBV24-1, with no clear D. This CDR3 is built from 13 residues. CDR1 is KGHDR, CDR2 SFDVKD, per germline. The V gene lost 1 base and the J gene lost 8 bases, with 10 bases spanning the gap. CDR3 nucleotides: TGTGCCACCAGTGATTTACCGGGGATAGGCTACACCTTC. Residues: CATSDLPGIGYTF.

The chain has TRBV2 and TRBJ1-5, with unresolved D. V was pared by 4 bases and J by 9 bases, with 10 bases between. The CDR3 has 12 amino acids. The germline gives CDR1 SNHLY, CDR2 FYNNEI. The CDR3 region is CASSVGDRPQHF. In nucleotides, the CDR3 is TGTGCCAGCAGTGTCGGGGATCGGCCCCAGCATTTT. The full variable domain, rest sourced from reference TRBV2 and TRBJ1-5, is EPEVTQTPSHQVTQMGQEVILRCVPISNHLYFYWYRQILGQKVEFLVSFYNNEISEKSEIFDDQFSVERPDGSNFTLKIRSTKLEDSAMYFCASSVGDRPQHFGDGTRLSIL.

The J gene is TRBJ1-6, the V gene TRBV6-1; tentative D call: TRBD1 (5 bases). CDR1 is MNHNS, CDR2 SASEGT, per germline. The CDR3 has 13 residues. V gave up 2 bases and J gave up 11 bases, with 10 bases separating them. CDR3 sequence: CASSESPGAPLHF. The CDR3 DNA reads TGTGCCAGCAGTGAAAGTCCGGGGGCACCCCTCCACTTT.

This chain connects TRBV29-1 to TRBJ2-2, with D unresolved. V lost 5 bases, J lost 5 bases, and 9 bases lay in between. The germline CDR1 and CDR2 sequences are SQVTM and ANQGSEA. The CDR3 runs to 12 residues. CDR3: CSVKQQTGELFF. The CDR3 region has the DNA TGCAGCGTTAAACAGCAAACCGGGGAGCTGTTTTTT.

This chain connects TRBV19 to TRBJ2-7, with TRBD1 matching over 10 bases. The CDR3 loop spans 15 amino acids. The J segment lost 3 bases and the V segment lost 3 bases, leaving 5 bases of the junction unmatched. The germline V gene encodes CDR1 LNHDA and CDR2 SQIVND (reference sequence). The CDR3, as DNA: TGTGCCAGTAGTATTGGGACAGGGGAAATCTACGAGCAGTACGTC. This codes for CASSIGTGEIYEQYV.

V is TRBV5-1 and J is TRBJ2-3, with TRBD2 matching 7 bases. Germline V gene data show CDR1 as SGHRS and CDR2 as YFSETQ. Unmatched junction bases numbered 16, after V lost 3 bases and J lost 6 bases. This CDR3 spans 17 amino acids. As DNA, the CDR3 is TGCGCCAGCAGCTATCGGGGGAGGGAAAGGACCGGGGATACGCAGTATTTT. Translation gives CASSYRGRERTGDTQYF.

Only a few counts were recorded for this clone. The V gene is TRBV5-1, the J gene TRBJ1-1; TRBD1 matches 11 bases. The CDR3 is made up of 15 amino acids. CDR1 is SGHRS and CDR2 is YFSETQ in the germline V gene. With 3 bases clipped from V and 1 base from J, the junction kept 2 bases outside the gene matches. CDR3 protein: CASSSGTGGNTEAFF. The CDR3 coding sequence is TGCGCCAGCAGCTCCGGGACAGGGGGGAACACTGAAGCTTTCTTT.

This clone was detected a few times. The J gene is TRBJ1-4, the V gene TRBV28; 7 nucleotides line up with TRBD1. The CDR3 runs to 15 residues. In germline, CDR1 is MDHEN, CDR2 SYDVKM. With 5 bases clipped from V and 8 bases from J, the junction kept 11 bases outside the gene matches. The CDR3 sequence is CASSPYRGLGEKLFF. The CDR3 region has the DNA TGTGCCAGCAGTCCCTACAGGGGCCTCGGCGAAAAACTGTTTTTT.

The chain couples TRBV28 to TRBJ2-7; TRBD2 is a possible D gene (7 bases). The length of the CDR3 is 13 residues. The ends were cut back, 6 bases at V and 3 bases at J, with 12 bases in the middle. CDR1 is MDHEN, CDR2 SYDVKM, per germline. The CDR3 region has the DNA TGTGCCAGCAGAAAAGGGGGGGTCTACGAGCAGTACTTC. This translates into CASRKGGVYEQYF.

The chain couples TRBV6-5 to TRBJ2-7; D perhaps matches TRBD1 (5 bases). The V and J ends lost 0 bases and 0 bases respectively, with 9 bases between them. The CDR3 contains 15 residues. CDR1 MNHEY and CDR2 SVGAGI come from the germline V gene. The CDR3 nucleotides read TGTGCCAGCAGTTACTCCACAGGCAGCTCCTACGAGCAGTACTTC. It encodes CASSYSTGSSYEQYF.

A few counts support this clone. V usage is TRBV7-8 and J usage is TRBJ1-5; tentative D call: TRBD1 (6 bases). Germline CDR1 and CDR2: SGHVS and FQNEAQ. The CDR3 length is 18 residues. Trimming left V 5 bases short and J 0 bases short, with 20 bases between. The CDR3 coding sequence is TGTGCCAGCAGCACTCAGGTCCCAGGGGCCATTAGCAATCAGCCCCAGCATTTT. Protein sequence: CASSTQVPGAISNQPQHF.

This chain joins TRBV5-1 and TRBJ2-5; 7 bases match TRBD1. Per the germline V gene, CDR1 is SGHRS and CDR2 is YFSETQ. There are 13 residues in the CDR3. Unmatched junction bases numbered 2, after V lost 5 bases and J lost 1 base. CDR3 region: CASRDRFQETQYF. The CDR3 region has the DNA TGCGCCAGCAGGGACAGGTTCCAAGAGACCCAGTACTTC.

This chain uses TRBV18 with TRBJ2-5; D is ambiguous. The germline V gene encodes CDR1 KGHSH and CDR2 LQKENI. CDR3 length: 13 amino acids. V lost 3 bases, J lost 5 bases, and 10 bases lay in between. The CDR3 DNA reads TGTGCCAGCTCACCGCCCAGTGGCGAGACCCAGTACTTC. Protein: CASSPPSGETQYF.

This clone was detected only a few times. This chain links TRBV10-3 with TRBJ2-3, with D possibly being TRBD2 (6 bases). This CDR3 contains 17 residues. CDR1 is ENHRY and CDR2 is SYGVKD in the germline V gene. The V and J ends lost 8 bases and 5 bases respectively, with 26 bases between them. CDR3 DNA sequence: TGTGCCATCCGGGGCGGGGAAGGAGGTTGGGCGGGAGATACGCAGTATTTT. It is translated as CAIRGGEGGWAGDTQYF.

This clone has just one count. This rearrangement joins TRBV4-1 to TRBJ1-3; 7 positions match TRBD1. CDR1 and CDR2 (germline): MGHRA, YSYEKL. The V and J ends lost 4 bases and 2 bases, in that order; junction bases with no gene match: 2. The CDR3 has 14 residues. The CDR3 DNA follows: TGCGCCAGCAGCCCCAGGGGGGCTGGAAACACCATATATTTT. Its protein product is CASSPRGAGNTIYF.

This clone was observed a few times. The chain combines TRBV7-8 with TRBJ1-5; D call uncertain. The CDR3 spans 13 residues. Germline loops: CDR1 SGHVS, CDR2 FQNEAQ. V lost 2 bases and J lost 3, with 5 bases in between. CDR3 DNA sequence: TGTGCCAGCAGCTTACGTATCAATCAGCCCCAGCATTTT. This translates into CASSLRINQPQHF.

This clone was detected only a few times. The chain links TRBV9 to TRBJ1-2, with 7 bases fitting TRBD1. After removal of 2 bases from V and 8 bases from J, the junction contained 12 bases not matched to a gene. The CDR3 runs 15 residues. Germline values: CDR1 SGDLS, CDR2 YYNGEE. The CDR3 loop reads CASSVFDRVDSGYTF. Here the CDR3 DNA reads TGTGCCAGCAGCGTGTTCGACAGGGTAGATTCGGGCTACACCTTC.

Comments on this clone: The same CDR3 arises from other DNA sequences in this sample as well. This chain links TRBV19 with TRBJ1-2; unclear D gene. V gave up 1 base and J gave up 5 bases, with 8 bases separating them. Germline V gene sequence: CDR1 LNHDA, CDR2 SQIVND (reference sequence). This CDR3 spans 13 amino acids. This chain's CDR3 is CASSIAQDYGYTF. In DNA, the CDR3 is TGTGCCAGTAGTATAGCGCAGGATTATGGCTACACCTTC.

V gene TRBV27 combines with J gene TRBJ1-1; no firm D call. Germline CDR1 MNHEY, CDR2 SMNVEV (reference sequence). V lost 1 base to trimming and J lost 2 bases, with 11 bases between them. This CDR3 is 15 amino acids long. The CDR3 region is CASSLLGGSNTEAFF. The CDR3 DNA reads TGTGCCAGCAGTTTATTAGGAGGGTCAAACACTGAAGCTTTCTTT.

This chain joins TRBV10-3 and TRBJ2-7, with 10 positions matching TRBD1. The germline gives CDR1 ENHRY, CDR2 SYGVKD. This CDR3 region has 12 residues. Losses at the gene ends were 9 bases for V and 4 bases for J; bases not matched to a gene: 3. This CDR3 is CAIGQGGYEQYF. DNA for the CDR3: TGTGCCATTGGACAGGGGGGTTACGAGCAGTACTTC.